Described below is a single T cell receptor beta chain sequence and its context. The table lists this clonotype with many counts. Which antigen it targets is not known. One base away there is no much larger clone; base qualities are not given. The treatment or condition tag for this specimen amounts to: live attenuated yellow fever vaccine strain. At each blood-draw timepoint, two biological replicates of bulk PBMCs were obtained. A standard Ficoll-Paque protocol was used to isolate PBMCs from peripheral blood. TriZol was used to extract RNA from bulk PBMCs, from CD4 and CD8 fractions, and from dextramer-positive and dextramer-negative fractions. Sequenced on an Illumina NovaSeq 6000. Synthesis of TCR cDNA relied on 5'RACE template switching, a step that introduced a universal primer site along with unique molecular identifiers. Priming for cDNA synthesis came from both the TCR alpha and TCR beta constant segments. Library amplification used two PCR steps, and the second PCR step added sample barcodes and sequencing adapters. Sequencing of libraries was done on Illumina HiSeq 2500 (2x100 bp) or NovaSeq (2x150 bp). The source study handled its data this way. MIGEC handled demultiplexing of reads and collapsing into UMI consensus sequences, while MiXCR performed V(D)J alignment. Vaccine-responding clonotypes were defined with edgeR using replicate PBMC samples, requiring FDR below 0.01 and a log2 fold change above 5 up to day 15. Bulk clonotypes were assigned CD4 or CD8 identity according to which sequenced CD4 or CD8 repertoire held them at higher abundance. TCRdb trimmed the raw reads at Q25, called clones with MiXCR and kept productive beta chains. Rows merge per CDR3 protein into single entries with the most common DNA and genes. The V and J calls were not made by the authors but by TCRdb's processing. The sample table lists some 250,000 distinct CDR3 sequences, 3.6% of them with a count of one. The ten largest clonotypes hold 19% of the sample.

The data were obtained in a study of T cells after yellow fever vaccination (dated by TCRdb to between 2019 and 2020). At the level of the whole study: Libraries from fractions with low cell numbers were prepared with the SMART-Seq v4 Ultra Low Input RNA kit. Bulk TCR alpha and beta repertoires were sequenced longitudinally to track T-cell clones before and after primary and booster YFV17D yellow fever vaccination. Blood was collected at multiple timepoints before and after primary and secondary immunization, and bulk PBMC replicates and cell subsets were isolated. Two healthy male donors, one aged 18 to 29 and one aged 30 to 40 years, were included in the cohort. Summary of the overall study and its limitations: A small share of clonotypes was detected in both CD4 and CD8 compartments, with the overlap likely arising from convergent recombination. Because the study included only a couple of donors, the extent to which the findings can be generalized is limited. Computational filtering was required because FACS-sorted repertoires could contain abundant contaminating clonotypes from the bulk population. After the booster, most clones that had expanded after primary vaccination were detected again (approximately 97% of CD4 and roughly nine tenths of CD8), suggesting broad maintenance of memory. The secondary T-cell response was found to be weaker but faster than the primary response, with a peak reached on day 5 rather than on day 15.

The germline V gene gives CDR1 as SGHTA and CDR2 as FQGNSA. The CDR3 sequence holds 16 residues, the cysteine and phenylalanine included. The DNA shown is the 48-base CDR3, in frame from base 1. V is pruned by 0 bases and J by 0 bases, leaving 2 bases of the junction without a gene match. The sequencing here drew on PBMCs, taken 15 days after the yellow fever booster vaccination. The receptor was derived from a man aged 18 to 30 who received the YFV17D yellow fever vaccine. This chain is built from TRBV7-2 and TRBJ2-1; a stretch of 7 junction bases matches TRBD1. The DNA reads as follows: TGTGCCAGCAGCTTAGCGTGGGACAGCTCCTACAATGAGCAGTTCTTC. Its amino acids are CASSLAWDSSYNEQFF.